Presented here are 5 T cell receptor beta chains from one specimen sequenced in a study of identical twins. TCRdb redid the calling of the 5' RACE reads with MiXCR, one entry per CDR3 protein. The profile shows about 790,000 distinct CDR3 sequences, approximately 18% of them singletons. Separately, the same data were catalogued under a study of T cells expressing NK-cell markers.

The sequenced sample consisted of PBMCs. The receptors were sampled from a woman between 18 and 29 years old in good health.

The V call is TRBV6-5, the J call TRBJ2-5; no clear D gene. The CDR3 is made up of 14 amino acids. Trimming took 0 bases from V and 0 from J, leaving 5 bases between them. The V gene's germline CDR1 is MNHEY and CDR2 SVGAGI. This CDR3 reads CASSYSGYQETQYF. CDR3 sequence (DNA): TGTGCCAGCAGTTACTCGGGGTACCAAGAGACCCAGTACTTC.

This clonotype showed up just a few times. V usage is TRBV29-1 and J usage is TRBJ1-5; 7 bases fit TRBD1. Germline lookup yields CDR1 SQVTM and CDR2 ANQGSEA. CDR3 length: 12 amino acids. Losses at the gene ends were 6 bases for V and 4 bases for J; bases not matched to a gene: 3. Here the CDR3 reads CSVIQGNQPQHF. CDR3 nucleotides: TGCAGCGTCATACAGGGGAATCAGCCCCAGCATTTT.

In this sample, this clonotype turned up many times. The rearrangement links TRBV20-1 to TRBJ1-2; a possible D gene is TRBD1 (5 bases). This CDR3 region has 14 residues. Trimming left V 5 bases short and J 6 bases short, with 19 bases between. CDR1 is DFQATT, CDR2 SNEGSKA, per germline (reference sequence). The CDR3 sequence: CSALRSGGGNGYTF. The CDR3 nucleotides are TGCAGTGCTCTCCGATCGGGGGGAGGGAATGGCTACACCTTC.

The chain has TRBV27 and TRBJ2-7, with no clear D. The ends were cut back, 3 bases at V and 8 bases at J, with 17 bases in the middle. Germline CDR1 MNHEY, CDR2 SMNVEV (reference sequence). The CDR3 has 14 residues. The DNA of the CDR3 is TGTGCCAGCAGTTTGCCCGGGCCACCTATGAAGCAGTACTTC. Translated, it gives CASSLPGPPMKQYF.

The rearrangement links TRBV6-5 to TRBJ2-7, with D unresolved. In germline, CDR1 is MNHEY, CDR2 SVGAGI. The V gene lost 2 bases and the J gene lost 2 bases, with 7 bases spanning the gap. The CDR3 spans 13 residues. The DNA for the CDR3 is TGTGCCAGCAGTTACAGGAGAGCCTACGAGCAGTACTTC. Amino acids: CASSYRRAYEQYF.